Sequencing of this T cell receptor beta chain was carried out in a study of shared T cell receptors in the human thymus. Data came from immunoSEQ multiplex PCR; TCRdb stores just in-frame clones and leaves some out. The sample has roughly 710,000 clones; 70% to 90% are singletons. From germline, CDR1 is MNHEY and CDR2 SMNVEV (reference sequence). J lost 4 bases, V lost 2 bases, and 4 bases had no gene match. The CDR3 is 17 amino acids. The same sample was also studied in work on human thymus T cells. From that report: Having corrective surgery for congenital heart defects, healthy Finnish infants were the ones who donated. Related studies noted strongly shared thymic repertoires across unrelated people.

The chain couples TRBV27 to TRBJ2-1; 14 bases agree with TRBD2. This clonotype was obtained from a girl less than two years old with a congenital heart defect. Sequencing used thymocytes. CDR3 in DNA: TGTGCCAGCAGTTTACGGACTAGCGGGGGGCATTACAATGAGCAGTTCTTC. It specifies CASSLRTSGGHYNEQFF.